Described below is a single T cell receptor (beta chain) sequence and its context. The antigen it binds to is not known. No base-level quality is on record; no much larger clone is a single base apart. The data were obtained in a study of blood T cell repertoires in COVID-19 (TCRdb year 2020). Some background on the complete study: Samples from collaborators originated in the United States, Italy and Spain and spanned both the acute and convalescent phases of COVID-19. Deeply sampled blood TCRbeta repertoires from subjects exposed to, actively infected with, or recovered from COVID-19 were included in the dataset. A freely available public database, intended as a resource for researchers studying the immune response to SARS-CoV-2, is where the repertoires were released. The prospective study material was composed of cDNA or gDNA derived from T cells, B-cell-depleted T cells, or PBMCs. The samples were drawn from two sources: the first 160 participants of the ongoing ImmuneRACE study, and 1,000 to 1,500 subjects contributed by 6 global collaborators. Where HLA class I and class II types were available, the types were taken from metadata supplied by the sample provider, not from assay-based typing. Nearly every sample came with metadata listing a de-identified subject ID, COVID-19 status, age in years and sex.

Summary of the overall study and its limitations: The quantity of clinical and demographic metadata differed by source and by participant and was supplied without curation.

TCRbeta CDR3 regions were amplified from genomic DNA using the immunoSEQ Assay, a bias-controlled multiplex PCR. As for how the authors treated the data: Within the assay, amplification of reference gene primers was used to estimate how many nucleated cells each sample contained. To quantify the absolute abundance of each unique TCRbeta CDR3 rearrangement, sequence reads were collapsed and filtered. Productive Simpson clonality was computed per sample as the square root of Simpson's diversity index over productive rearrangements. TCRdb carries this immuneACCESS record with in-frame sequences only. Its versions omit some clonotypes, under half of them owing to an unresolved V gene in the studies checked, with the rest unexplained. The V and J calls and clone size are taken from that table; D and trimming were inferred from the DNA. For this sample the table gives some 150,000 clones, of which around 90% were detected only once. The top ten clones comprise less than 5% of the sample.

A second Seattle source provided samples from volunteer blood donors who had recovered from COVID-19. Collaborating institutions collected whole blood in K2EDTA tubes following their own protocols. For TCRbeta analysis, collaborators shipped samples as frozen whole blood, isolated PBMCs, or DNA extracted from either of those sample types. The CDR3 sequence holds 15 residues, the cysteine and phenylalanine included. The entry retains the CDR3 DNA only, 45 bases that are in frame from base 1. The germline V gene specifies SGHRS as CDR1 and YFSETQ as CDR2. Germline trimming amounts to 0 bases on V and 5 bases on J, with 7 as the count of junction bases outside the gene matches.

This receptor chain uses TRBV5-1 and TRBJ2-5, and TRBD2 aligns with 7 junction nucleotides. Sequenced: peripheral blood. This clonotype was sampled from a woman aged 55 to 70 who had recovered from COVID-19. For the CDR3, the sequence is CASSLVGTTTETQYF. The nucleotide sequence is given as TGCGCCAGCAGCTTGGTGGGGACTACCACCGAGACCCAGTACTTC.